The 13 T cell receptor beta chains given below trace back to one sample, sequenced in a study of Graves' ophthalmopathy and Graves' hyperthyroidism. TCR beta CDR3 amplification used RNA transcripts. Second-round multiplex PCR followed a first-round RT-PCR using HTBI primers. TCRdb itself ran the multiplex PCR reads through MiXCR, one entry per CDR3 protein. The repertoire holds some 350,000 distinct CDR3 sequences, with 17% as singletons. Material: peripheral blood. The receptors here all came from an adult woman with stable Graves' hyperthyroidism.

About this clonotype: A junction end diverges from the germline sequence, so it may reflect a read error. This chain links TRBV6-2 or TRBV6-3 with TRBJ1-5; TRBD1 might be the D (6 bases). This CDR3 has 14 residues. Germline CDR1 reads MNHEY; CDR2 reads SVGEGT. The CDR3 reads CASIDRISNQPQHF. CDR3 in DNA: TGTGCCAGCATCGACAGGATTAGCAATCAGCCTCAGCATTTT.

This clonotype has a count of ten or more. V is TRBV10-3 and J is TRBJ2-5; 7 nucleotides match TRBD1. The CDR3 totals 16 residues. The V and J ends lost 2 bases and 2 bases, in that order; junction bases with no gene match: 8. CDR1 is ENHRY and CDR2 is SYGVKD in the germline V gene. The CDR3 region is CAISEADVQGQETQYF. In DNA form, the CDR3 reads TGTGCCATCAGTGAGGCCGACGTACAGGGGCAAGAGACCCAGTACTTC.

The CDR3 coding sequence is TGTGCCAGCAGTTACTCGCCGGTAGTCCTCTATGGCTACACCTTC. As protein: CASSYSPVVLYGYTF. This rearrangement joins TRBV6-5 to TRBJ1-2; D is undetermined. The CDR3 covers 15 residues. Deletions cut 0 bases from V and 4 bases from J, with 12 bases between. The germline V gene encodes CDR1 MNHEY and CDR2 SVGAGI.

The J gene is TRBJ2-6, the V gene TRBV5-1; D tentatively reads TRBD1 or TRBD2 (6 bases each). V was cut by 0 bases and J by 2 bases, with 12 bases left in between. The CDR3 is 17 amino acids. Germline CDR1 is SGHRS and CDR2 is YFSETQ. CDR3 protein: CASSLEGGAPGANVLTF. The CDR3 DNA reads as TGCGCCAGCAGCTTGGAGGGGGGCGCCCCTGGGGCCAACGTCCTGACTTTC.

The rearrangement uses TRBV5-6 and TRBJ2-4; the match to TRBD1 covers 12 bases. V lost 4 bases to trimming and J lost 4 bases; unmatched junction nucleotides: 12. The germline V gene encodes CDR1 SGHDT and CDR2 YYEEEE. The CDR3 runs 18 residues. CDR3 sequence (DNA): TGTGCCAGCAGCCGCTATCGGGACAGGGGGCTGGTGAAAAACATTCAGTACTTC. This codes for CASSRYRDRGLVKNIQYF.

Ten or more counts support this clonotype. The J gene is TRBJ2-5, the V gene TRBV28; 8 bases fit TRBD2. The CDR3 contains 14 residues. Germline CDR1 reads MDHEN; CDR2 reads SYDVKM. Unmatched junction bases numbered 6, after V lost 4 bases and J lost 5 bases. CDR3 coding DNA: TGTGCCAGCAGTTCCCGGGAGGGCCACGAGACCCAGTACTTC. It codes for CASSSREGHETQYF.

CDR3 amino acids: CASSRGHQAETQYF. Written as DNA, the CDR3 is TGTGCCAGCAGCCGGGGACACCAGGCGGAGACCCAGTACTTC. The chain uses TRBV7-2 and TRBJ2-5, with D maybe TRBD1 (6 bases). V lost 5 bases and J 5 bases, leaving 15 bases between the germline ends. Germline V lookup: CDR1 SGHTA, CDR2 FQGNSA. CDR3 length equals 14 residues.

This clonotype was recorded a few times. The chain joins TRBV3-1 to TRBJ1-1; weak D call: TRBD1 (5 bases). This CDR3 is 15 amino acids long. In germline, CDR1 is LGHDT, CDR2 YNNKEL (reference sequence). The V gene lost 1 base and the J gene lost 7 bases, with 16 bases spanning the gap. CDR3 sequence reads: CASSQGISTTGEAFF. In DNA form, the CDR3 reads TGTGCCAGCAGCCAAGGGATAAGCACCACAGGTGAAGCTTTCTTT.

This clonotype was counted many times. The rearrangement links TRBV19 to TRBJ1-1; D gene ambiguous. V lost 5 bases, J lost 7 bases, and 14 bases lay in between. The CDR3 is made up of 13 amino acids. Per the germline V gene, CDR1 is LNHDA and CDR2 is SQIVND (reference sequence). The CDR3 region is CASSATLAGEAFF. The CDR3 nucleotides are TGTGCCAGTAGTGCTACCCTGGCTGGTGAAGCTTTCTTT.

This chain links TRBV6-5 with TRBJ1-3; TRBD1 matches 9 bases. Germline lookup yields CDR1 MNHEY and CDR2 SVGAGI. The CDR3 contains 15 residues. V lost 4 bases and J lost 5; bases outside the gene matches: 6. The CDR3 region has the DNA TGTGCCAGCAGTTCGGGACAGGGCATTAGAAACACCATATATTTT. It specifies CASSSGQGIRNTIYF.

This clonotype was recorded many times. The chain uses TRBV4-2 and TRBJ2-7; D ambiguous. V lost 5 bases and J lost 0, with 14 bases in between. The CDR3 is made up of 15 amino acids. Looked up from germline, CDR1 is LGHNA and CDR2 is YNFKEQ. CDR3 in amino acids: CASSITALSSYEQYF. CDR3 nucleotide sequence: TGTGCCAGCAGCATCACCGCTTTGAGCTCCTACGAGCAGTACTTC.

This clonotype was counted ten times or more. The chain joins TRBV20-1 to TRBJ1-5; D ambiguous. The CDR3 sequence is 16 residues long. Germline V lookup: CDR1 DFQATT, CDR2 SNEGSKA (reference sequence). V lost 7 bases and J lost 0, with 19 bases in between. For the CDR3, the DNA is TGCAGTGTCCCCGGACGTTTCCCTTATAGCAATCAGCCCCAGCATTTT. The encoded protein is CSVPGRFPYSNQPQHF.

This clonotype was picked up many times. V is TRBV6-2 or TRBV6-3 and J is TRBJ1-1, with D possibly matching TRBD1 (6 bases). CDR3 length equals 16 residues. The germline V gene has CDR1 MNHEY and CDR2 SVGEGT. V was cut by 0 bases and J by 3 bases, with 14 bases left in between. The CDR3 region is CASSYSWGAVDTEAFF. The CDR3 nucleotides are TGTGCCAGCAGTTACTCATGGGGGGCTGTGGACACTGAAGCTTTCTTT.